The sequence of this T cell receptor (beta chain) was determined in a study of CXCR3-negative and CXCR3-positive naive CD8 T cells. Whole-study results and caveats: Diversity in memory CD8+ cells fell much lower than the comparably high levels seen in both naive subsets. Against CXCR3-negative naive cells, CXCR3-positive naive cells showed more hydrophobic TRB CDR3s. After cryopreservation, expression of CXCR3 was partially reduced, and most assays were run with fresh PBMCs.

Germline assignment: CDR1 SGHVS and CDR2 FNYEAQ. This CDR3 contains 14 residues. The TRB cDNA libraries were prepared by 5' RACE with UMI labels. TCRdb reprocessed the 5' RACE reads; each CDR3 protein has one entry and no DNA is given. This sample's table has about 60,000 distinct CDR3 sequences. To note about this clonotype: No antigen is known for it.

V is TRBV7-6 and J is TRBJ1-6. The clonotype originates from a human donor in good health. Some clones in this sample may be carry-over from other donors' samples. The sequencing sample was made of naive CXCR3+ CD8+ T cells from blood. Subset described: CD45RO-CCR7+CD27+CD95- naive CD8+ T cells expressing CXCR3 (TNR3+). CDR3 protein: CASSTDGYNSPLHF.